Given below is one T cell receptor beta chain in context. Its antigen is currently unknown. The sample belongs to a study of shared clonotypes between healthy human individuals. Study background: Donors were a couple of women and a few men aged 18 to 49.

Approximately 200 ng DNA, around 30,000 T cell genomes, went into each sorted-subset replicate PCR. Measured with immunoSEQ multiplex PCR; TCRdb has only the in-frame clones, and not every one. The data contain about 110,000 clones, over 65% of them singletons. The study's findings and limits: Enrolling few donors narrowed the genetic and exposure-history diversity that was represented.

Donors were healthy HIV-negative adults without recent acute infections or vaccinations. The CDR3 length is 15 residues. The ends lost 5 bases at V and 4 bases at J; junction bases unmatched: 10. Germline V gene sequence: CDR1 MNHEY, CDR2 SMNVEV (reference sequence). This clonotype originated in a woman in her thirties in good health. The sample taken for sequencing was memory CD8+ T cells sorted from blood. As for subset: CD45RO+ cells pooled with CCR7-negative TemRA cells. The gene calls are TRBV27 and TRBJ1-2, with TRBD1 identical over 7 bases. For the CDR3, the DNA is TGTGCCAGCAGTCCGTCGACAGGGCCCAGCTATGGCTACACCTTC. It is translated as CASSPSTGPSYGYTF.